Listed here are 29 T cell receptor beta chains from one sample, sequenced in a study of PD-L1 blockade in urothelial cancer. Time point: peripheral blood 6 weeks after treatment start. Clones were sequenced by immunoSEQ multiplex PCR, and TCRdb holds only the in-frame ones, with some missing. Of over 40,000 clones in the sample, 85% were seen once. The material was PBMCs, obtained around atezolizumab (anti-PD-L1) treatment. Receptor source: a man between 65 and 85 years old with urothelial cancer.

This clone was picked up one time. V and J are TRBV21-1 and TRBJ2-7; TRBD2 reflects the table's D call only, with no check against the DNA. TRBV21-1 is listed as a pseudogene. CDR3 length equals 15 residues. CDR3 residues: CASSKGGTGRYEQYF. The CDR3 DNA reads as TGTGCCAGCAGCAAAGGTGGGACTGGAAGATACGAGCAGTACTTC.

The chain employs TRBV10-3 and TRBJ2-3; perhaps TRBD1 as D (6 bases). CDR3 size: 15 residues. In germline, CDR1 is ENHRY, CDR2 SYGVKD. With 0 bases removed from V and 0 bases from J, the gap between germline ends came to 7 bases. The CDR3 protein is CAISESGGSTDTQYF. In nucleotides, the CDR3 is TGTGCCATCAGTGAGTCAGGGGGTAGCACAGATACGCAGTATTTT.

The rearrangement joins TRBV30 to TRBJ2-6, with 8 bases lining up with TRBD1. With 2 bases clipped from V and 0 bases from J, the junction kept 12 bases outside the gene matches. Per the germline V gene, CDR1 is GTSNPN and CDR2 is SVGIG (reference sequence). CDR3 length equals 19 residues. The CDR3 here is CAWSPFQGAFFSGANVLTF. The CDR3 DNA reads TGTGCCTGGAGTCCCTTCCAGGGGGCTTTCTTCTCTGGGGCCAACGTCCTGACTTTC.

The chain carries TRBV27 and TRBJ2-7; tentatively, D is TRBD2 (6 bases). In germline, CDR1 is MNHEY, CDR2 SMNVEV (reference sequence). This CDR3 is built from 14 residues. V shed 6 bases and J shed 5 bases, with 17 bases lying between them. As DNA, the CDR3 is TGTGCCAGCAGCCTCTGGGCGGGAACTCACGAGCAGTACTTC. It is translated as CASSLWAGTHEQYF.

The V and J genes are TRBV6-1 and TRBJ1-4; D is undetermined. The CDR3 has 14 residues. V lost 0 bases and J 7 bases, leaving 9 bases between the germline ends. Germline loops: CDR1 MNHNS, CDR2 SASEGT. The CDR3 region has the DNA TGTGCCAGCAGTGAAGCAGAGACGGGTGAAAAACTGTTTTTT. Translated, it gives CASSEAETGEKLFF.

This chain joins TRBV9 and TRBJ1-1; 10 bases fit TRBD1. The CDR3 contains 15 residues. Per the germline V gene, CDR1 is SGDLS and CDR2 is YYNGEE. Trimming cost V 4 bases and J 4 bases; bases outside gene matches: 7. Here the CDR3 DNA reads TGTGCCAGCAGCAAATTGACAGGGGGCGGCACTGAAGCTTTCTTT. Its translation: CASSKLTGGGTEAFF.

CDR3 region: CASSRTRLAGEEQFF. In DNA, the CDR3 is TGTGCCAGCAGCCGCACCCGACTAGCGGGAGAAGAGCAGTTCTTC. The V and J genes are TRBV5-4 and TRBJ2-1; 12 bases match TRBD2. Trimming took 4 bases from V and 10 from J; bases not matched to a gene: 9. The CDR3 has 15 residues. Germline-derived CDR1 and CDR2 are SGHNT and YYREEE (reference sequence).

V gene TRBV5-1 combines with J gene TRBJ1-5, with D possibly matching TRBD1 (6 bases). The CDR3 covers 15 residues. The germline CDR1 and CDR2 sequences are SGHRS and YFSETQ. Trimming removed 4 bases from V and 4 bases from J, with 15 bases in between. DNA of the CDR3: TGCGCCAGCAGCCCCCTGACAGGTGCTAATCAGCCCCAGCATTTT. Protein: CASSPLTGANQPQHF. Full variable domain (outside the CDR3, taken from reference TRBV5-1 and TRBJ1-5): KAGVTQTPRYLIKTRGQQVTLSCSPISGHRSVSWYQQTPGQGLQFLFEYFSETQRNKGNFPGRFSGRQFSNSRSEMNVSTLELGDSALYLCASSPLTGANQPQHFGDGTRLSIL.

The chain recombines TRBV27 with TRBJ2-5; 13 nucleotides line up with TRBD2. J was trimmed by 5 bases and V by 6 bases; bases with no gene match: 6. Germline CDR1 and CDR2: MNHEY and SMNVEV (reference sequence). The CDR3 contains 15 residues. CDR3 coding DNA: TGTGCCAGCAGCCCACTAGCGGGAGGGCTCGAGACCCAGTACTTC. Translation: CASSPLAGGLETQYF.

The chain combines TRBV2 with TRBJ2-7; no clear D gene. The CDR3 is made up of 11 amino acids. The ends were cut back, 4 bases at V and 6 bases at J, with 7 bases in the middle. The germline gives CDR1 SNHLY, CDR2 FYNNEI. The CDR3 here is CASSVRGEQYF. The CDR3 DNA reads as TGTGCCAGCAGTGTACGAGGCGAGCAGTACTTC.

This clone has just a few counts. The rearrangement joins TRBV19 to TRBJ1-2; 8 bases match TRBD1. The germline V gene has CDR1 LNHDA and CDR2 SQIVND (reference sequence). V shed 4 bases, J shed 4 bases, and the junction held 5 bases outside the gene matches. The CDR3 is 14 residues long. The CDR3 here is CASSTRTGSYGYTF. As DNA, the CDR3 is TGTGCCAGTAGTACCCGGACAGGGTCCTATGGCTACACCTTC.

This CDR3 is CASSLGGLTNEKLFF. CDR3 coding DNA: TGTGCCAGCAGCTTGGGGGGACTTACTAATGAAAAACTGTTTTTT. V and J are TRBV7-2 and TRBJ1-4, with a tentative D call TRBD1 (5 bases). V was trimmed by 3 bases and J by 2 bases, leaving 10 bases between them. CDR1 and CDR2 (germline): SGHTA, FQGNSA. The CDR3 sequence is 15 residues long.

Details on this clone: Its ends do not fully match the called genes, so a read error is possible. The V call is TRBV10-3, the J call TRBJ2-7, with TRBD2 matching over 12 bases. Germline V gene lookup returns CDR1 ENHRY and CDR2 SYGVKD. This CDR3 region has 14 residues. CDR3: CAISAGTSGYGQYF. In nucleotides, the CDR3 is TGTGCCATCAGTGCCGGGACTAGCGGGTACGGGCAGTACTTC.

This rearrangement joins TRBV5-1 to TRBJ2-5; 7 bases align to TRBD1. CDR3 size: 14 residues. Per germline, CDR1 SGHRS and CDR2 YFSETQ. V dropped 4 bases and J dropped 3; count of bases not matched to a gene: 6. CDR3 nucleotide sequence: TGCGCCAGCAGCCTGCTCGACAGGGAAGAGACCCAGTACTTC. Translation gives CASSLLDREETQYF.

The rearrangement uses TRBV2 and TRBJ2-1; 9 positions match TRBD2. Germline assignment: CDR1 SNHLY and CDR2 FYNNEI. The V segment lost 1 base and the J segment 4 bases; nucleotides outside the gene matches: 2. This CDR3 spans 15 amino acids. The DNA of the CDR3 is TGTGCCAGCAGTGAAGGGACTAGCGAATACAATGAGCAGTTCTTC. Amino acid sequence: CASSEGTSEYNEQFF. Drawing the rest from reference TRBV2 and TRBJ2-1, the complete variable domain is EPEVTQTPSHQVTQMGQEVILRCVPISNHLYFYWYRQILGQKVEFLVSFYNNEISEKSEIFDDQFSVERPDGSNFTLKIRSTKLEDSAMYFCASSEGTSEYNEQFFGPGTRLTVL.

This rearrangement joins TRBV11-2 to TRBJ2-3; 9 nucleotides agree with TRBD1. Germline V gene lookup returns CDR1 SGHAT and CDR2 FQNNGV. V was clipped by 5 bases and J by 4 bases; unmatched bases: 7. This CDR3 is 15 amino acids long. The CDR3 spells CASSQGTGTADTQYF. The CDR3 coding sequence is TGTGCCAGCAGCCAGGGGACAGGGACGGCAGATACGCAGTATTTT.

This clone was observed a handful of times. The chain recombines TRBV7-6 with TRBJ2-5; the match to TRBD1 covers 7 bases. V lost 5 bases and J lost 1; bases outside the gene matches: 13. CDR1 is SGHVS and CDR2 is FNYEAQ in the germline V gene. The CDR3 has 17 amino acids. CDR3 nucleotide sequence: TGTGCCAGCAGCCCTTTTCCCCCGGGACAGCTCCAAGAGACCCAGTACTTC. Residues: CASSPFPPGQLQETQYF.

The chain is built from TRBV28 and TRBJ2-7; 7 bases agree with TRBD1. Germline values: CDR1 MDHEN, CDR2 SYDVKM. The CDR3 spans 16 residues. The V gene end was trimmed by 6 bases and the J gene end by 2 bases; junction bases not matched to a gene: 13. In DNA, the CDR3 is TGTGCCAGCAGCTCTTCCGGGACAGCGGATCCCTACGAGCAGTACTTC. This codes for CASSSSGTADPYEQYF.

The rearrangement joins TRBV9 to TRBJ2-1; 9 bases agree with TRBD2. The germline gives CDR1 SGDLS, CDR2 YYNGEE. J gave up 13 bases and V 4 bases, and 12 bases lay outside the gene matches. CDR3 length equals 14 residues. Here the CDR3 reads CASSPRGGEMKQFF. The CDR3 region has the DNA TGTGCCAGCAGCCCGCGCGGGGGGGAGATGAAACAGTTCTTC.

The chain uses TRBV13 and TRBJ2-1, with TRBD2 matching over 9 bases. This CDR3 contains 15 residues. Germline CDR1 and CDR2: PRHDT and FYEKMQ (reference sequence). J gave up 4 bases and V 5 bases, and 6 bases lay outside the gene matches. The CDR3 region has the DNA TGTGCCAGCAGCCTCGGGACTAGCAGTTACAATGAGCAGTTCTTC. This sequence encodes CASSLGTSSYNEQFF.

This rearrangement joins TRBV5-4 to TRBJ2-1; no reliable D call. The ends were cut back, 0 bases at V and 1 base at J, with 14 bases in the middle. In germline, CDR1 is SGHNT, CDR2 YYREEE (reference sequence). The CDR3 contains 17 residues. The CDR3 sequence is CASSLGVRGGSYNEQFF. The CDR3 DNA follows: TGTGCCAGCAGCTTGGGGGTGCGAGGTGGGTCCTACAATGAGCAGTTCTTC.

The chain has TRBV7-6 and TRBJ2-1; 12 positions agree with TRBD2. CDR1 is SGHVS and CDR2 is FNYEAQ in the germline V gene. The CDR3 sequence is 16 residues long. Trimming removed 1 base from V and 5 bases from J; junction bases left unmatched: 3. The CDR3 DNA follows: TGTGCCAGCAGCTTAGGGGGACTAGCGGGTCACAATGAGCAGTTCTTC. Translation gives CASSLGGLAGHNEQFF.

The V and J genes are TRBV5-4 and TRBJ2-1; D not certain. Trimming removed 0 bases at V and 0 bases at J, with 7 bases between. In germline, CDR1 is SGHNT, CDR2 YYREEE (reference sequence). The CDR3 length is 15 residues. The CDR3 DNA is TGTGCCAGCAGCTTGGACCTGAGCTCCTACAATGAGCAGTTCTTC. It translates to CASSLDLSSYNEQFF.

The chain uses TRBV2 and TRBJ2-4; TRBD1 matches at 8 bases. The CDR3 contains 14 residues. The junction had 2 bases not matched to a gene; V was cut back by 4 bases and J by 3 bases. The germline V gene encodes CDR1 SNHLY and CDR2 FYNNEI. The chain's CDR3 is CASSADRVKNIQYF. The CDR3 nucleotides are TGTGCCAGCAGTGCGGACAGGGTCAAAAACATTCAGTACTTC.

This clone occurred once. The chain couples TRBV28 to TRBJ2-7, with TRBD1 as a possible D gene (6 bases). The CDR3 consists of 16 residues. In germline, CDR1 is MDHEN, CDR2 SYDVKM. Between the trimmed V and J ends, which lost 4 bases and 0 bases, there was a span of 16 bases. The CDR3 is CASSSPGGHHSYEQYF. In DNA, the CDR3 is TGTGCCAGCAGTTCACCTGGGGGACACCACTCCTACGAGCAGTACTTC. Filled out from reference TRBV28 and TRBJ2-7, the complete variable domain reads DVKVTQSSRYLVKRTGEKVFLECVQDMDHENMFWYRQDPGLGLRLIYFSYDVKMKEKGDIPEGYSVSREKKERFSLILESASTNQTSMYLCASSSPGGHHSYEQYFGPGTRLTVT.

This chain joins TRBV29-1 and TRBJ1-1, with 10 nucleotides matching TRBD1. The junction had 9 bases not matched to a gene; V was cut back by 8 bases and J by 3 bases. CDR3 length equals 14 residues. CDR1 and CDR2 from the germline V gene are SQVTM and ANQGSEA. The CDR3, as DNA: TGCAGCATGCGAACCGGGACAGGGGACACTGAAGCTTTCTTT. This codes for CSMRTGTGDTEAFF. The variable domain in full, with the rest retrieved from reference TRBV29-1 and TRBJ1-1, is SAVISQKPSRDICQRGTSLTIQCQVDSQVTMMFWYRQQPGQSLTLIATANQGSEATYESGFVIDKFPISRPNLTFSTLTVSNMSPEDSSIYLCSMRTGTGDTEAFFGQGTRLTVV.

J is TRBJ2-3 and V is TRBV19, with D maybe TRBD2 (5 bases). From germline, CDR1 is LNHDA and CDR2 SQIVND (reference sequence). The V gene lost 5 bases and the J gene lost 4 bases, with 19 bases spanning the gap. The CDR3 is 16 residues long. CDR3 sequence (DNA): TGTGCCAGTAGTTCCGGAAGGGAGAGTAAGGCAGATACGCAGTATTTT. Amino acids: CASSSGRESKADTQYF.

This clone was seen just once. This chain joins TRBV5-1 and TRBJ2-1, with 14 bases lining up with TRBD2. The CDR3 runs 16 residues. Looked up from germline, CDR1 is SGHRS and CDR2 is YFSETQ. Trimming took 4 bases from V and 9 from J; bases not matched to a gene: 9. The chain's CDR3 is CASSGRLAGGSGEQFF. The CDR3 nucleotides read TGCGCCAGCAGCGGGAGACTAGCGGGAGGGTCCGGTGAGCAGTTCTTC.

The chain couples TRBV30 to TRBJ1-3; D is unresolved. The germline V and J ends were trimmed by 3 bases and 6 bases, with 15 bases remaining between them. The CDR3 spans 14 residues. Per germline, CDR1 GTSNPN and CDR2 SVGIG (reference sequence). CDR3 region: CAWSRGGSLNTIYF. Here the CDR3 DNA reads TGTGCCTGGAGCCGGGGAGGCTCCTTAAACACCATATATTTT.